This is a list of T cell receptor beta chains from one sample in a study of OX40 agonist ivuxolimab in advanced cancers. Generated by immunoSEQ multiplex PCR, the TCRdb table keeps only in-frame clones and is missing some. The sample yields just under 95,000 clones, about nine tenths seen once. Sequenced here: CD4+ or CD8+ T cells sorted from blood, sampled in a trial of the OX40 agonist ivuxolimab. Receptors were obtained from an adult with an advanced solid tumor such as melanoma, head and neck, liver or kidney cancer. The CDR3 runs from the conserved cysteine through the conserved F or W. A D gene is named only where the DNA matches it firmly. Only part of the rows carry a size: once, few, many, or a class if the clone is expanded.

v_gene: TRBV7-6; abundance: -; d_gene: TRBD1; j_gene: TRBJ1-2; CDR3aa: CASSTPGQPWDYTF; CDR3nt: TGTGCCAGCAGCACGCCGGGACAGCCCTGGGACTACACCTTC
v_gene: TRBV4-3; abundance: -; d_gene: TRBD2; j_gene: TRBJ2-7; CDR3aa: CASSQGLAGGPYEQYF; CDR3nt: TGCGCCAGCAGCCAGGGACTAGCGGGGGGGCCATACGAGCAGTACTTC
v_gene: TRBV5-4; abundance: -; d_gene: -; j_gene: TRBJ2-1; CDR3aa: CASSFEGSSYNEQFF; CDR3nt: TGTGCCAGCAGCTTCGAGGGAAGCTCCTACAATGAGCAGTTCTTC
v_gene: TRBV6-1; abundance: medium-sized; d_gene: -; j_gene: TRBJ2-7; CDR3aa: CASKPGPSSYEQYF; CDR3nt: TGTGCCAGCAAACCGGGACCGAGCTCCTACGAGCAGTACTTC
v_gene: TRBV5-1; abundance: -; d_gene: -; j_gene: TRBJ2-3; CDR3aa: CASSPLGTDTQYF; CDR3nt: TGCGCCAGCAGCCCTTTAGGCACAGATACGCAGTATTTT
v_gene: TRBV18; abundance: -; d_gene: TRBD1; j_gene: TRBJ1-2; CDR3aa: CASSPPGQGDGYTF; CDR3nt: TGTGCCAGCTCACCACCTGGACAGGGAGATGGCTACACCTTC
v_gene: TRBV7-6; abundance: -; d_gene: -; j_gene: TRBJ1-4; CDR3aa: CASSLGGSNEKLFF; CDR3nt: TGTGCCAGCAGCTTAGGGGGGTCTAATGAAAAACTGTTTTTT
v_gene: TRBV7-2; abundance: -; d_gene: TRBD2; j_gene: TRBJ2-7; CDR3aa: CASSPRAAGGSYEQYF; CDR3nt: TGTGCCAGCAGCCCTAGGGCAGCGGGGGGTTCCTACGAGCAGTACTTC
v_gene: TRBV10-1; abundance: -; d_gene: -; j_gene: TRBJ1-2; CDR3aa: CASSHGPGYGYTF; CDR3nt: TGCGCCAGCAGTCACGGGCCCGGCTATGGCTACACCTTC
v_gene: TRBV5-1; abundance: once; d_gene: -; j_gene: TRBJ1-4; CDR3aa: CASSLALGATNEKLFF; CDR3nt: TGCGCCAGTAGCTTGGCGTTGGGGGCAACTAATGAAAAACTGTTTTTT
v_gene: TRBV7-7; abundance: -; d_gene: -; j_gene: TRBJ2-5; CDR3aa: CASSLGQFGAAEETQYF; CDR3nt: TGTGCTAGCAGCTTAGGGCAATTTGGGGCGGCGGAAGAGACCCAGTACTTC
v_gene: TRBV11-2; abundance: -; d_gene: TRBD2; j_gene: TRBJ2-2; CDR3aa: CASSFLRGANTGELFF; CDR3nt: TGTGCCAGCAGCTTTCTACGGGGGGCGAACACCGGGGAGCTGTTTTTT
v_gene: TRBV19; abundance: once; d_gene: TRBD1; j_gene: TRBJ2-1; CDR3aa: CASTTGGVNEQFF; CDR3nt: TGTGCCAGTACGACAGGGGGCGTCAATGAGCAGTTCTTC
v_gene: TRBV7-9; abundance: -; d_gene: -; j_gene: TRBJ1-2; CDR3aa: CASSLAAGDDGYTF; CDR3nt: TGTGCCAGCAGCTTAGCTGCAGGGGACGATGGCTACACCTTC
v_gene: TRBV2; abundance: -; d_gene: -; j_gene: TRBJ1-2; CDR3aa: CASSERSQTGGYTF; CDR3nt: TGTGCCAGCAGTGAAAGGTCCCAGACAGGAGGCTACACCTTC
v_gene: TRBV7-9; abundance: -; d_gene: -; j_gene: TRBJ2-1; CDR3aa: CASSLGTYSYNEQFF; CDR3nt: TGTGCCAGCAGCCTAGGGACTTACTCCTACAATGAGCAGTTCTTC
v_gene: TRBV30; abundance: few; d_gene: TRBD1; j_gene: TRBJ1-1; CDR3aa: CAWSRDRANTEAFF; CDR3nt: TGTGCCTGGAGTAGGGACAGGGCGAACACTGAAGCTTTCTTT
v_gene: TRBV15; abundance: -; d_gene: -; j_gene: TRBJ1-4; CDR3aa: CATSRDRQVGNEKLFF; CDR3nt: TGTGCCACCAGCAGAGATAGGCAGGTCGGAAATGAAAAACTGTTTTTT
v_gene: TRBV5-1; abundance: -; d_gene: -; j_gene: TRBJ1-5; CDR3aa: CASRMTVGDQPQHF; CDR3nt: TGCGCCAGCAGGATGACAGTAGGGGATCAGCCCCAGCATTTT
v_gene: TRBV29-1; abundance: -; d_gene: TRBD1; j_gene: TRBJ2-7; CDR3aa: CSAGDTGTGVYEQYF; CDR3nt: TGCAGCGCTGGGGACACCGGGACAGGGGTATACGAGCAGTACTTC
v_gene: TRBV23-1; abundance: -; d_gene: TRBD1; j_gene: TRBJ1-5; CDR3aa: CAAKGQTDQPQHF; CDR3nt: TGCGCCGCTAAGGGACAGACCGACCAGCCCCAGCATTTT
v_gene: TRBV9; abundance: -; d_gene: -; j_gene: TRBJ1-3; CDR3aa: CASSVGGGNRNTIYF; CDR3nt: TGTGCCAGCAGCGTAGGAGGGGGGAATAGAAACACCATATATTTT
v_gene: TRBV9; abundance: few; d_gene: -; j_gene: TRBJ1-1; CDR3aa: CASSVGVAPYPAEAFF; CDR3nt: TGTGCCAGCAGCGTAGGGGTAGCCCCGTACCCCGCTGAAGCTTTCTTT
v_gene: TRBV7-6; abundance: -; d_gene: TRBD2; j_gene: TRBJ2-2; CDR3aa: CASSRESRGGETGELFF; CDR3nt: TGTGCCAGCAGCCGGGAGAGCCGGGGGGGCGAAACCGGGGAGCTGTTTTTT
v_gene: TRBV15; abundance: -; d_gene: TRBD1; j_gene: TRBJ1-2; CDR3aa: CATSRKGTGLHGYTF; CDR3nt: TGTGCCACCAGCAGAAAAGGGACAGGGTTGCATGGCTACACCTTC
v_gene: TRBV18; abundance: -; d_gene: -; j_gene: TRBJ1-3; CDR3aa: CASSLLGNTIYF; CDR3nt: TGTGCCAGCTCACTACTGGGAAACACCATATATTTT
v_gene: TRBV10-3; abundance: -; d_gene: -; j_gene: TRBJ2-1; CDR3aa: CASARGSSYNEQFF; CDR3nt: TGTGCCTCGGCCCGGGGGAGCTCCTACAATGAGCAGTTCTTC
v_gene: TRBV6-5; abundance: -; d_gene: -; j_gene: TRBJ1-4; CDR3aa: CASSLSANEKLFF; CDR3nt: TGTGCCAGCAGTTTGAGCGCAAATGAAAAACTGTTTTTT
v_gene: TRBV7-9; abundance: -; d_gene: -; j_gene: TRBJ1-2; CDR3aa: CASSRDYYGYTF; CDR3nt: TGTGCCAGCAGTAGGGACTACTATGGCTACACCTTC
v_gene: TRBV11-1; abundance: -; d_gene: TRBD1; j_gene: TRBJ1-2; CDR3aa: CASGLTGGVGKNGYTF; CDR3nt: TGTGCCAGCGGACTCACAGGGGGCGTCGGGAAGAATGGCTACACCTTC
v_gene: TRBV6-5; abundance: -; d_gene: TRBD1; j_gene: TRBJ2-7; CDR3aa: CASTRGTGGTYEQYF; CDR3nt: TGTGCCAGCACCAGGGGGACAGGGGGCACCTACGAGCAGTACTTC
v_gene: TRBV10-3; abundance: -; d_gene: TRBD2; j_gene: TRBJ2-1; CDR3aa: CASLREREGGEQFF; CDR3nt: TGTGCCAGCCTGCGCGAGCGGGAGGGTGGTGAGCAGTTCTTC
v_gene: TRBV5-6; abundance: -; d_gene: TRBD1; j_gene: TRBJ1-1; CDR3aa: CASSLFQGELAFF; CDR3nt: TGTGCCAGCAGCTTGTTTCAGGGGGAGCTGGCTTTCTTT
v_gene: TRBV4-1; abundance: -; d_gene: TRBD2; j_gene: TRBJ2-1; CDR3aa: CASSQAGGGYHNEQFF; CDR3nt: TGCGCCAGCAGCCAAGCTGGGGGGGGTTACCACAATGAGCAGTTCTTC
v_gene: TRBV5-1; abundance: -; d_gene: TRBD2; j_gene: TRBJ2-2; CDR3aa: CASSALAGAMNTGELFF; CDR3nt: TGCGCCAGCAGCGCACTAGCGGGGGCCATGAACACCGGGGAGCTGTTTTTT
v_gene: TRBV6-6; abundance: -; d_gene: TRBD1; j_gene: TRBJ1-5; CDR3aa: CASSPGGAQPQHF; CDR3nt: TGTGCCAGCAGTCCAGGGGGCGCTCAGCCCCAGCATTTT
v_gene: TRBV5-6; abundance: -; d_gene: TRBD1; j_gene: TRBJ2-7; CDR3aa: CASSFLIGTGDREQYF; CDR3nt: TGTGCCAGCAGCTTTTTGATTGGGACAGGGGATCGCGAGCAGTACTTC
v_gene: TRBV5-1; abundance: few; d_gene: -; j_gene: TRBJ1-2; CDR3aa: CASSLASLSNYGYTF; CDR3nt: TGCGCCAGCAGCTTGGCTTCTCTAAGTAACTATGGCTACACCTTC
v_gene: TRBV15; abundance: -; d_gene: TRBD2; j_gene: TRBJ2-1; CDR3aa: CATSRDRGASGGLYNEQFF; CDR3nt: TGTGCCACCAGCAGAGATCGTGGTGCTAGCGGGGGGTTATACAATGAGCAGTTCTTC
v_gene: TRBV7-2; abundance: -; d_gene: TRBD2; j_gene: TRBJ2-1; CDR3aa: CASSPGLAGGSMLF; CDR3nt: TGTGCCAGCAGCCCGGGACTAGCGGGGGGTTCGATGCTCTTC
v_gene: TRBV12-5; abundance: -; d_gene: TRBD1; j_gene: TRBJ2-1; CDR3aa: CASGMGQVGYNEQFF; CDR3nt: TGTGCTAGTGGTATGGGACAGGTTGGCTACAATGAGCAGTTCTTC
v_gene: TRBV27; abundance: -; d_gene: TRBD1; j_gene: TRBJ1-2; CDR3aa: CASSLRGTANANYGYTF; CDR3nt: TGTGCCAGCAGTTTAAGGGGGACAGCTAATGCTAACTATGGCTACACCTTC
v_gene: TRBV5-1; abundance: -; d_gene: -; j_gene: TRBJ2-2; CDR3aa: CASRSPTGELFF; CDR3nt: TGCGCCAGCAGGAGTCCCACCGGGGAGCTGTTTTTT
v_gene: TRBV30; abundance: few; d_gene: -; j_gene: TRBJ1-6; CDR3aa: CAWSVLPGPNSPLHF; CDR3nt: TGTGCCTGGAGTGTACTGCCAGGGCCTAATTCACCCCTCCACTTT
v_gene: TRBV15; abundance: once; d_gene: -; j_gene: TRBJ2-5; CDR3aa: CATSRDLPQRETQYF; CDR3nt: TGTGCCACCAGCAGAGATCTCCCCCAGAGGGAGACCCAGTACTTC
v_gene: TRBV18; abundance: -; d_gene: -; j_gene: TRBJ1-6; CDR3aa: CASSPPAGWNSPLHF; CDR3nt: TGTGCCAGCTCACCACCGGCAGGGTGGAATTCACCCCTCCACTTT
v_gene: TRBV11-1; abundance: -; d_gene: TRBD1; j_gene: TRBJ1-1; CDR3aa: CASSWGQPLGTEAFF; CDR3nt: TGTGCCAGCAGCTGGGGACAGCCCTTGGGCACTGAAGCTTTCTTT
v_gene: TRBV10-1; abundance: -; d_gene: -; j_gene: TRBJ2-5; CDR3aa: CATTLGGETQYF; CDR3nt: TGCGCCACCACGTTAGGAGGAGAGACCCAGTACTTC
v_gene: TRBV7-2; abundance: -; d_gene: -; j_gene: TRBJ2-5; CDR3aa: CASSLEAGDQETQYF; CDR3nt: TGTGCCAGCAGCTTAGAGGCAGGAGACCAAGAGACCCAGTACTTC
v_gene: TRBV6-5; abundance: -; d_gene: -; j_gene: TRBJ1-2; CDR3aa: CASSYSMGGGYGYTF; CDR3nt: TGTGCCAGCAGTTACTCGATGGGGGGTGGCTATGGCTACACCTTC
v_gene: TRBV7-9; abundance: -; d_gene: -; j_gene: TRBJ2-1; CDR3aa: CASSFSGSYNEQFF; CDR3nt: TGTGCCAGCAGCTTTAGCGGTAGTTACAATGAGCAGTTCTTC
v_gene: TRBV19; abundance: -; d_gene: -; j_gene: TRBJ1-6; CDR3aa: CASSIRDTYNSPLHF; CDR3nt: TGTGCCAGTAGTATCCGGGACACCTATAATTCACCCCTCCACTTT
v_gene: TRBV15; abundance: -; d_gene: TRBD1; j_gene: TRBJ1-2; CDR3aa: CATSRDGTDGYTF; CDR3nt: TGTGCCACCAGCAGAGATGGGACAGATGGCTACACCTTC
v_gene: TRBV6-5; abundance: -; d_gene: -; j_gene: TRBJ1-4; CDR3aa: CASSLKKGEKLFF; CDR3nt: TGTGCCAGCAGCCTAAAGAAGGGTGAAAAACTGTTTTTT
v_gene: TRBV5-5; abundance: once; d_gene: -; j_gene: TRBJ1-1; CDR3aa: CASSLLGPTEAFF; CDR3nt: TGTGCCAGCAGCTTGCTGGGGCCCACTGAAGCTTTCTTT
v_gene: TRBV5-1; abundance: -; d_gene: TRBD1; j_gene: TRBJ2-2; CDR3aa: CASSLKGANTGELFF; CDR3nt: TGCGCCAGCAGCTTAAAGGGGGCTAACACCGGGGAGCTGTTTTTT
v_gene: TRBV2; abundance: -; d_gene: -; j_gene: TRBJ2-5; CDR3aa: CASSVGRGETQYF; CDR3nt: TGTGCCAGCAGTGTTGGCCGAGGGGAGACCCAGTACTTC